The 24 T cell receptor beta chains presented below share a single source sample, sequenced in a study of technical replicates of blood from several donors. Profiled with immunoSEQ multiplex PCR; TCRdb holds only in-frame clones, not every one. The data show more than 90,000 clones, around 95% seen once. Sequenced: T cells isolated from PBMCs. Receptors originate from a human donor in good health.

The V gene is TRBV2, the J gene TRBJ2-7; D ambiguous. The V end was cut by 5 bases, the J end by 3 bases, with 17 bases between. CDR3 length equals 15 residues. Germline V gene lookup returns CDR1 SNHLY and CDR2 FYNNEI. The CDR3 bases are TGTGCCAGCAGTACCCCCCGCCAGGATGGCTACGAGCAGTACTTC. Protein sequence: CASSTPRQDGYEQYF.

A remark on this clone: The same CDR3 arises from other DNA sequences in this sample as well. This chain joins TRBV5-1 and TRBJ1-5, with 8 bases that match TRBD1. J was trimmed by 4 bases and V by 4 bases; bases with no gene match: 7. The CDR3 extends over 15 amino acids. CDR1 is SGHRS, CDR2 YFSETQ, per germline. The CDR3 region is CASSPGTGANQPQHF. DNA of the CDR3: TGCGCCAGCAGCCCAGGGACAGGTGCAAATCAGCCCCAGCATTTT.

This chain joins TRBV10-3 and TRBJ1-5; the D gene is possibly TRBD1 (5 bases). CDR1 ENHRY and CDR2 SYGVKD come from the germline V gene. The CDR3 is 14 amino acids. The V end lost 6 bases, the J end lost 6 bases, and 15 bases lay between the germline ends. This CDR3 reads CAIRQGPDSQPQHF. The CDR3 bases are TGTGCCATCAGGCAGGGCCCTGACAGTCAGCCCCAGCATTTT.

The chain is built from TRBV6-5 and TRBJ2-7; 11 nucleotides align to TRBD1. CDR1 and CDR2 (germline): MNHEY, SVGAGI. V was clipped by 0 bases and J by 3 bases; unmatched bases: 1. The CDR3 spans 15 residues. The CDR3 reads CASSYSGQGVYEQYF. The CDR3 DNA follows: TGTGCCAGCAGTTACTCGGGACAGGGGGTCTACGAGCAGTACTTC.

V usage is TRBV7-9 and J usage is TRBJ1-4; the D gene is possibly TRBD1 (6 bases). The CDR3 length is 16 residues. The germline V gene has CDR1 SEHNR and CDR2 FQNEAQ (reference sequence). With 5 bases removed from V and 3 bases from J, the gap between germline ends came to 16 bases. The CDR3 sequence is CASSPWGTGPNEKLFF. The CDR3 bases are TGTGCCAGCAGCCCGTGGGGTACAGGGCCTAATGAAAAACTGTTTTTT.

The chain carries TRBV15 and TRBJ1-5; 11 bases agree with TRBD1. Germline V gives CDR1 LNHNV, CDR2 YYDKDF (reference sequence). Trimming cost V 0 bases and J 2 bases; bases outside gene matches: 12. The CDR3 is made up of 20 amino acids. The CDR3 DNA sequence: TGTGCCACCAGCAGAGAAACCGGGACAGGGGGTTTTATTGGCAATCAGCCCCAGCATTTT. The encoded protein is CATSRETGTGGFIGNQPQHF. The full variable domain, its missing parts supplied by reference TRBV15 and TRBJ1-5, is DAMVIQNPRYQVTQFGKPVTLSCSQTLNHNVMYWYQQKSSQAPKLLFHYYDKDFNNEADTPDNFQSRRPNTSFCFLDIRSPGLGDTAMYLCATSRETGTGGFIGNQPQHFGDGTRLSIL.

This clone was seen once. CDR3 bases: TGTGCCAGCAGTGACGTGAACACCGGGGAGCTGTTTTTT. Translated: CASSDVNTGELFF. J is TRBJ2-2 and V is TRBV6-1, with D uncertain. The V and J ends lost 3 bases and 1 base respectively, with 3 bases between them. The V gene's germline CDR1 is MNHNS and CDR2 SASEGT. The CDR3 covers 13 residues.

The rearrangement uses TRBV7-8 and TRBJ1-1; D not resolved. Germline V gives CDR1 SGHVS, CDR2 FQNEAQ. The CDR3 extends over 15 amino acids. Trimming shortened V by 1 base and J by 1 base, and 10 bases separated the two germline ends. CDR3 sequence: CASSLVGPGNTEAFF. As DNA, the CDR3 is TGTGCCAGCAGCTTAGTCGGCCCGGGGAACACTGAAGCTTTCTTT.

V is TRBV10-2 and J is TRBJ1-1, with D perhaps matching TRBD1 (6 bases). The germline gives CDR1 WSHSY, CDR2 SAAADI. Trimming cost V 2 bases and J 4 bases, with 14 bases left between them. The length of the CDR3 is 15 residues. CDR3 sequence (DNA): TGCGCCAGCAGTGAGGGGACAAACGGACCCACTGAAGCTTTCTTT. Translation gives CASSEGTNGPTEAFF.

V usage is TRBV9 and J usage is TRBJ2-1; D is uncertain. Trimming shortened V by 3 bases and J by 6 bases, and 10 bases separated the two germline ends. The V gene's germline CDR1 is SGDLS and CDR2 YYNGEE. This CDR3 region has 13 residues. The CDR3 is CASSGGYTNEQFF. CDR3 DNA sequence: TGTGCCAGCAGCGGCGGCTATACCAATGAGCAGTTCTTC.

This chain uses TRBV4-2 with TRBJ1-5, with 7 nucleotides matching TRBD1. The CDR3 consists of 15 residues. Germline V CDR1 and CDR2: LGHNA, YNFKEQ. V lost 0 bases, J lost 5 bases, and 4 bases stayed unmatched. The CDR3: CASSQDGTAYQPQHF. The CDR3 region has the DNA TGTGCCAGCAGCCAAGACGGGACAGCCTATCAGCCCCAGCATTTT.

The V and J genes are TRBV19 and TRBJ1-5; no firm D call. Germline-derived CDR1 and CDR2 are LNHDA and SQIVND (reference sequence). The length of the CDR3 is 11 residues. Between the trimmed V and J ends, which lost 5 bases and 7 bases, there was a span of 6 bases. The DNA for the CDR3 is TGTGCCAGTAGTTTCGGGCAGCCCCAGCATTTT. Amino acids: CASSFGQPQHF.

The rearrangement uses TRBV5-8 and TRBJ1-4, with 9 bases lining up with TRBD1. The J segment lost 8 bases and the V segment lost 6 bases, leaving 23 bases of the junction unmatched. Per germline, CDR1 SGHTS and CDR2 YDEGEE. CDR3 size: 19 residues. The CDR3 loop reads CASTFNPTGGTFQNEKLFF. Written as DNA, the CDR3 is TGTGCCAGCACCTTTAACCCGACAGGGGGTACTTTCCAGAACGAAAAACTGTTTTTT.

The rearrangement uses TRBV7-9 and TRBJ2-7, with D tentatively TRBD2 (5 bases). Trimming removed 3 bases from V and 1 base from J, with 10 bases in between. The CDR3 has 14 residues. Germline V gene lookup returns CDR1 SEHNR and CDR2 FQNEAQ (reference sequence). As DNA, the CDR3 is TGTGCCAGCAGCTTGGTAACGGGATCCTACGAGCAGTACTTC. It encodes CASSLVTGSYEQYF.

The rearrangement uses TRBV6-1 and TRBJ2-2; TRBD2 is a possible D gene (6 bases). Looked up from germline, CDR1 is MNHNS and CDR2 is SASEGT. CDR3 size: 15 residues. V dropped 1 base and J dropped 5 bases, with 11 bases sitting between them. The CDR3 protein is CASSEGIRETGELFF. CDR3 in DNA: TGTGCCAGCAGTGAAGGCATACGGGAGACCGGGGAGCTGTTTTTT.

The chain is built from TRBV11-2 and TRBJ2-1, with D possibly matching TRBD2 (6 bases). The germline gives CDR1 SGHAT, CDR2 FQNNGV. There are 19 residues in the CDR3. V was clipped by 5 bases and J by 0 bases, with 23 bases between them. The CDR3 sequence: CASSPYVPLAGSSYNEQFF. CDR3 nucleotide sequence: TGTGCCAGCAGCCCCTACGTGCCCCTCGCGGGAAGCTCCTACAATGAGCAGTTCTTC.

This clone was seen a single time. The rearrangement links TRBV6-5 to TRBJ2-1; D gene uncertain. Trimming stripped 8 bases from V and 7 bases from J, with 24 bases between. The CDR3 covers 16 residues. In germline, CDR1 is MNHEY, CDR2 SVGAGI. The CDR3 sequence: CASGLLWPSRENEQFF. The CDR3 DNA reads TGTGCCAGCGGTTTATTGTGGCCCTCTCGTGAAAATGAGCAGTTCTTC.

The chain carries TRBV10-1 and TRBJ1-5; D perhaps matches TRBD1 (6 bases). CDR1 WNHNN and CDR2 SYGVQD come from the germline V gene (reference sequence). This CDR3 contains 13 residues. The V and J ends lost 8 bases and 4 bases respectively, with 12 bases between them. In DNA, the CDR3 is TGCGCCAGCTCGGACAGTTTAAATCAGCCCCAGCATTTT. Protein sequence: CASSDSLNQPQHF.

CDR3 bases: TGTGCCAGCTCGCCGGCAGAAGGACAGGGGGCCTACGAGCAGTACTTC. Translated, it gives CASSPAEGQGAYEQYF. The J gene is TRBJ2-7, the V gene TRBV18, with TRBD1 identical over 10 bases. Germline values: CDR1 KGHSH, CDR2 LQKENI. Trimming took 6 bases from V and 2 from J; bases not matched to a gene: 10. The CDR3 loop spans 16 amino acids.

V and J are TRBV19 and TRBJ2-1, with 11 bases aligning to TRBD2. Trimming took 0 bases from V and 9 from J; bases not matched to a gene: 10. This CDR3 spans 17 amino acids. The germline V gene has CDR1 LNHDA and CDR2 SQIVND (reference sequence). The DNA for the CDR3 is TGTGCCAGTAGTATAGATCACGGGACTAGCGGCTTTAGTGAGCAGTTCTTC. Translation: CASSIDHGTSGFSEQFF.

This chain uses TRBV13 with TRBJ2-7, with 7 positions matching TRBD1. V lost 3 bases, J lost 5 bases, and 13 bases stayed unmatched. Germline V gene lookup returns CDR1 PRHDT and CDR2 FYEKMQ (reference sequence). This CDR3 has 16 amino acids. CDR3: CASSFGQVGFADEQYF. CDR3 coding DNA: TGTGCCAGCAGCTTTGGACAGGTTGGTTTTGCTGACGAGCAGTACTTC.

The chain has TRBV5-1 and TRBJ2-1; the D gene is possibly TRBD2 (5 bases). The length of the CDR3 is 16 residues. The V end lost 1 base, the J end lost 1 base, and 12 bases lay between the germline ends. Germline V gene lookup returns CDR1 SGHRS and CDR2 YFSETQ. This chain's CDR3 is CASSLQEGVSYNEQFF. Written as DNA, the CDR3 is TGCGCCAGCAGCTTGCAAGAGGGAGTGTCCTACAATGAGCAGTTCTTC.

CDR3 sequence reads: CATKVQGDEKLFF. DNA of the CDR3: TGTGCCACCAAGGTCCAGGGGGATGAAAAACTGTTTTTT. The V call is TRBV15, the J call TRBJ1-4; 7 positions agree with TRBD1. Germline lookup yields CDR1 LNHNV and CDR2 YYDKDF (reference sequence). The trim removed 7 bases at V and 6 bases at J, leaving 5 bases unmatched. The CDR3 has 13 amino acids.

This chain uses TRBV11-2 with TRBJ2-5; 11 bases fit TRBD2. V was clipped by 4 bases and J by 3 bases; unmatched bases: 7. The germline V gene encodes CDR1 SGHAT and CDR2 FQNNGV. The CDR3 is 16 amino acids. CDR3 sequence reads: CASSSRLTSGEETQYF. The CDR3 DNA reads TGTGCCAGCAGCTCCCGACTGACTAGCGGGGAAGAGACCCAGTACTTC.